This TCR beta chain was captured by sequencing in a study of shared clonotypes between healthy human individuals. Study-wide findings and caveats: What naive subsets generally showed was a larger estimated richness than memory subsets showed. Clonotype sharing among donors was expected to depend on sequencing depth.

Germline V lookup: CDR1 SGHTA, CDR2 FQGNSA. The CDR3 length is 15 residues. J lost 1 base, V lost 5 bases, and 1 base had no gene match. Of note for this clone: Its antigen is undetermined.

Among the donors, all were Caucasian adults who lived in Nashville, Tennessee. Generated by immunoSEQ multiplex PCR, the TCRdb table keeps only in-frame clones and is missing some. This table has millions of clones, over 85% appearing once. The chain is built from TRBV7-2 and TRBJ2-2, with 10 bases identical to TRBD1. The TCR sequence derives from a young man in good health. Sequenced: naive CD4+ T cells sorted from blood. Subset defined: CD45RA+ positively selected. In DNA form, the CDR3 reads TGTGCCAGCAGCGGGGACAGGGGGAACACCGGGGAGCTGTTTTTT. Its translation: CASSGDRGNTGELFF.